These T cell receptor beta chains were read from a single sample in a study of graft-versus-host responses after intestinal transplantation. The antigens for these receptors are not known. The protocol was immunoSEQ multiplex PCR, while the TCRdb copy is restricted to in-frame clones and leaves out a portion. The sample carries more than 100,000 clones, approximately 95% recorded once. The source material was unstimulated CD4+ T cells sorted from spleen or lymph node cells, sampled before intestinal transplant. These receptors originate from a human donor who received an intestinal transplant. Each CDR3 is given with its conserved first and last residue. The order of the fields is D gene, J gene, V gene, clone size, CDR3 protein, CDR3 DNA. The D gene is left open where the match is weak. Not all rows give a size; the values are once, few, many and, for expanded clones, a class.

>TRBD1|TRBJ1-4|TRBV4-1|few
CASSQEAARGRGEKLFF
TGCGCCAGCAGCCAAGAAGCGGCCAGGGGGCGAGGTGAAAAACTGTTTTTT
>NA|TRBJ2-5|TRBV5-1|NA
CASRLTIQETQYF
TGCGCCAGCAGACTCACAATCCAAGAGACCCAGTACTTC
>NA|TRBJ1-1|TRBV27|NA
CASSLSGGNTEAFF
TGTGCCAGCAGTCTCTCGGGGGGGAACACTGAAGCTTTCTTT
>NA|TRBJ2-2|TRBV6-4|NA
CASSDLGLPTPGELFF
TGTGCCAGCAGTGACTTAGGACTTCCGACCCCCGGGGAGCTGTTTTTT
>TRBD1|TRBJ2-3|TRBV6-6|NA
CASSYGTGVTDTQYF
TGTGCCAGCAGTTATGGGACAGGGGTAACAGATACGCAGTATTTT
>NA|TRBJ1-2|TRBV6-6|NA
CASSYEQTLYGYTF
TGTGCCAGCAGTTACGAGCAGACCCTCTATGGCTACACCTTC
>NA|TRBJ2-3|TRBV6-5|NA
CASRDRTIHTDTQYF
TGTGCCAGCAGGGACCGGACTATTCACACAGATACGCAGTATTTT
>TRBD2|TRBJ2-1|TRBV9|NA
CASSVVSSGGNNEQFF
TGTGCCAGCAGCGTAGTTAGTAGCGGGGGAAACAATGAGCAGTTCTTC
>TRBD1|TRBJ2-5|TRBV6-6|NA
CASRGTGRETQYF
TGTGCCAGCAGGGGGACAGGGCGAGAGACCCAGTACTTC
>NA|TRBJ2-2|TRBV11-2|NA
CASSPRDAGELFF
TGTGCCAGCAGCCCCCGTGATGCCGGGGAGCTGTTTTTT
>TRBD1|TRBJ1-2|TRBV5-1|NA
CASSLTGGGYGYTF
TGCGCCAGCAGCCTGACAGGGGGCGGGTATGGCTACACCTTC
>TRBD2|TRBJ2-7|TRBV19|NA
CASSLVGRTAEQYF
TGTGCCAGTAGTTTGGTCGGGAGGACCGCCGAGCAGTACTTC
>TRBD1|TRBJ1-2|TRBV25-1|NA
CASSESAGQGYGYTF
TGTGCCAGCAGTGAATCGGCGGGACAGGGCTATGGCTACACCTTC
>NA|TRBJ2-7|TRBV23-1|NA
CARKEGFYEQYF
TGCGCCCGAAAGGAGGGGTTCTACGAGCAGTACTTC
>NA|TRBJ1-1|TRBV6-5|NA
CASRRGMNTEAFF
TGTGCCAGCAGACGGGGCATGAACACTGAAGCTTTCTTT
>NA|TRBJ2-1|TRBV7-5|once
CARSLVRKGGKSYNEQFF
TGTGCCAGAAGCTTAGTCCGGAAAGGCGGGAAGTCCTACAATGAGCAGTTCTTC
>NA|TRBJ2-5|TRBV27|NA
CASTTAEQETQYF
TGTGCCAGCACTACGGCAGAACAAGAGACCCAGTACTTC
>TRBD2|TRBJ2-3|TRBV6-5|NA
CASSYSAGGQDTQYF
TGTGCCAGCAGTTACTCGGCGGGAGGGCAAGATACGCAGTATTTT
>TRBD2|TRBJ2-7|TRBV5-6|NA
CASSFRGVGSSYEQYF
TGTGCCAGCAGCTTCCGGGGGGTGGGGAGCTCCTACGAGCAGTACTTC
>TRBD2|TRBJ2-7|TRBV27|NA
CASSSPGLAGGKSF
TGTGCCAGCAGTTCTCCCGGACTAGCGGGAGGGAAATCTTTC
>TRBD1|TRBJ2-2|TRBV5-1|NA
CASRQGQATGELFF
TGCGCCAGCAGGCAGGGACAGGCCACCGGGGAGCTGTTTTTT
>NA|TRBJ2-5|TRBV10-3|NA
CAISESAPTEQYF
TGTGCCATCAGTGAGTCGGCCCCGACGGAGCAGTACTTC
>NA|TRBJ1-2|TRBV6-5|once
CASSYSGTPSNYGYTF
TGTGCCAGCAGTTACTCCGGGACACCCAGTAACTATGGCTACACCTTC
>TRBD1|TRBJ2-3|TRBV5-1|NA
CASSLMPGGTDTQYF
TGCGCCAGCAGCTTGATGCCAGGGGGAACAGATACGCAGTATTTT
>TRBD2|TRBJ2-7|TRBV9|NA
CASSVGVREGHYEQYF
TGTGCCAGCAGCGTAGGGGTGCGGGAGGGTCACTACGAGCAGTACTTC
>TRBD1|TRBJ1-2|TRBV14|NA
CASSQDRGTGGYTF
TGTGCCAGCAGCCAAGATCGGGGGACAGGAGGCTACACCTTC
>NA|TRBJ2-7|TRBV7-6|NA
CASSRNTGSYEQYF
TGTGCCAGCAGTCGGAATACAGGGTCCTACGAGCAGTACTTC
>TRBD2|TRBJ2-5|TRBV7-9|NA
CASSLEGGVQYF
TGTGCCAGCAGCTTAGAGGGAGGGGTGCAGTACTTC
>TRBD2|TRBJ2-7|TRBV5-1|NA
CASSLAKTSGRFDEQYF
TGCGCCAGCAGCTTGGCCAAGACTAGCGGGAGATTCGACGAGCAGTACTTC
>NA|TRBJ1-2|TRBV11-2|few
CASSFERTAGYTF
TGTGCCAGCAGCTTTGAGAGGACCGCTGGCTACACCTTC
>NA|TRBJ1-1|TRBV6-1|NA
CASSEGRLNTEAFF
TGTGCCAGCAGTGAAGGACGGTTGAACACTGAAGCTTTCTTT
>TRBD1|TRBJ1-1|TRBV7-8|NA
CASSLAGQGASKLAQTEAFF
TGTGCCAGCAGCCTAGCGGGACAGGGGGCGTCTAAGCTCGCTCAAACTGAAGCTTTCTTT
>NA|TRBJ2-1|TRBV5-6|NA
CASSSYNEQFF
TGTGCCAGCAGCAGTTACAATGAGCAGTTCTTC
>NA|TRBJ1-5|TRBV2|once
CASRGTLEQPQHF
TGTGCCAGCAGGGGGACTTTAGAACAGCCCCAGCATTTT
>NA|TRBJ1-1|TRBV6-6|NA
CASTHRGLNTEAFF
TGTGCCAGCACCCATCGAGGACTGAACACTGAAGCTTTCTTT
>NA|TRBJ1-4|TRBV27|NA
CASRPLGPTNEKLFF
TGTGCCAGCAGACCCTTAGGGCCCACTAATGAAAAACTGTTTTTT
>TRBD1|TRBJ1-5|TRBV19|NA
CASSIDRASNQPQHF
TGTGCCAGTTCAATCGACAGGGCGAGCAATCAGCCCCAGCATTTT